Described below is a single T cell receptor (beta chain) sequence and its context. Construction of TCR beta libraries relied on iRepertoire HTBI primers and on Arm-PCR targeting CDR3 regions. A single record per CDR3 protein comes from TCRdb applying MiXCR to the multiplex PCR reads. Among around 330,000 distinct CDR3 sequences listed, approximately 20% were seen once. This sample was included in a study of regulatory T cells in long-lasting Graves disease. Study context: The study enrolled newly diagnosed Graves' patients on antithyroid drugs under 3 months.

CDR3 length equals 16 residues. In germline, CDR1 is LGHDT, CDR2 YNNKEL (reference sequence). Trimming shortened V by 1 base and J by 3 bases, and 13 bases separated the two germline ends. Time point denoted: newly diagnosed GD, antithyroid drugs for less than 3 months. The TCR library was prepared using RNA isolated from PBMCs. Xi'an, China, was home to the endocrinology department that provided patients. The J gene is TRBJ2-1, the V gene TRBV3-1; D call uncertain. Specimen: peripheral blood mononuclear cells (PBMCs), collected at new diagnosis, from a patient treated with antithyroid drugs. The TCR comes from a female donor with Graves disease. The CDR3 is CASSQAGGLGYNEQFF. The CDR3 coding sequence is TGTGCCAGCAGCCAAGCTGGCGGCCTGGGCTACAATGAGCAGTTCTTC.